The T cell receptor (beta chain) under discussion was sequenced for a study of technical replicates of blood from four donors. In germline, CDR1 is MNHEY, CDR2 SVGAGI. This CDR3 contains 13 residues. V was pared by 6 bases and J by 5 bases, with 11 bases between. TCRdb's copy holds only in-frame clones and misses some; the assay was immunoSEQ multiplex PCR. The sample carries 77,000 or so clones, just under 95% recorded once. V gene TRBV6-5 combines with J gene TRBJ1-5; D is perhaps TRBD1 (5 bases). This clonotype originated in a human donor in good health. The sample taken for sequencing was T cells isolated from PBMCs. The CDR3 is CASSRQPDQPQHF. CDR3 coding DNA: TGTGCCAGCAGCAGACAGCCTGATCAGCCCCAGCATTTT.